The 13 T cell receptor beta chains in this list originate from one sample, sequenced in a study of human T cells and chemical hapten exposure. Time point specified: healthy volunteer bleed at 2 weeks. The starting material, unfractionated whole blood, was used for total RNA extraction. TCRdb fed the RACE reads into MiXCR, producing one record per CDR3 protein. In the table there are over 85,000 distinct CDR3 sequences, roughly 8.5% of which are singletons. The sample taken for sequencing was whole blood. These receptors were obtained from a female donor in good health. Some clones in this sample may be carry-over from other donors' samples.

This rearrangement joins TRBV7-9 to TRBJ1-3; D uncertain. V lost 7 bases to trimming and J lost 2 bases, with 9 bases between them. Germline CDR1 reads SEHNR; CDR2 reads FQNEAQ (reference sequence). This CDR3 contains 13 residues. The CDR3 DNA reads as TGTGCCAGCACTTCTGATCCTGGAAACACCATATATTTT. This codes for CASTSDPGNTIYF.

This clonotype was seen ten or more times. The V and J genes are TRBV6-2 or TRBV6-3 and TRBJ2-1, with a weak D call TRBD2 (5 bases). Germline V lookup: CDR1 MNHEY, CDR2 SVGEGT. This CDR3 is built from 14 residues. V shed 7 bases and J shed 0 bases, with 10 bases lying between them. The CDR3 DNA reads as TGTGCCAGCACCTTACTAGGCTCCTACAATGAGCAGTTCTTC. It is translated as CASTLLGSYNEQFF.

The chain employs TRBV12-3 or TRBV12-4 and TRBJ1-4; TRBD1 might be the D (5 bases). This CDR3 contains 11 residues. V was clipped by 3 bases and J by 10 bases, with 6 bases between them. Written as DNA, the CDR3 is TGTGCCAGCAGTTTCCAGGGAAAACTGTTTTTT. This sequence encodes CASSFQGKLFF.

There are many counts of this clonotype. This rearrangement joins TRBV29-1 to TRBJ2-2; no clear D gene. V was pared by 4 bases and J by 6 bases, with 15 bases between. CDR3 size: 14 residues. Per germline, CDR1 SQVTM and CDR2 ANQGSEA. CDR3 region: CSVVAISGPGELFF. The DNA of the CDR3 is TGCAGCGTTGTCGCAATTAGTGGTCCCGGGGAGCTGTTTTTT.

In its sample, this clonotype was seen a few times. The rearrangement uses TRBV25-1 and TRBJ1-2; D is perhaps TRBD1 (6 bases). The germline V gene encodes CDR1 MGHDK and CDR2 SYGVNS. The CDR3 sequence is 16 residues long. Trimming took 9 bases from V and 5 from J, leaving 25 bases between them. Here the CDR3 DNA reads TGTGCCAGTGGGGGGAACAGGGAACCCTTTGGTTATGGCTACACCTTC. As protein: CASGGNREPFGYGYTF.

The chain joins TRBV20-1 to TRBJ2-7; TRBD2 agrees at 9 bases. Germline loops: CDR1 DFQATT, CDR2 SNEGSKA (reference sequence). The CDR3 consists of 14 residues. The J segment lost 2 bases and the V segment lost 2 bases, leaving 4 bases of the junction unmatched. CDR3 bases: TGCAGTGCTAGACCAGCGGGAGGACCCTACGAGCAGTACTTC. Protein product: CSARPAGGPYEQYF.

The chain links TRBV12-5 to TRBJ1-4; no clear D. Trimming shortened V by 1 base and J by 3 bases, and 6 bases separated the two germline ends. CDR1 is LGHNT, CDR2 FRNRAP, per germline. CDR3 length: 14 residues. CDR3 loop: CASGLDRPNEKLFF. The DNA for the CDR3 is TGTGCTAGTGGTTTGGATCGCCCTAATGAAAAACTGTTTTTT.

The gene calls are TRBV4-3 and TRBJ2-7, with TRBD1 matching 10 bases. The CDR3 spans 15 residues. Germline CDR1 reads LGHNA; CDR2 reads YSLEER. The ends lost 2 bases at V and 8 bases at J; junction bases unmatched: 9. The CDR3, as DNA: TGCGCCAGCAGCCAACGCGGACAGGGGGAGGCGAAGCAGTACTTC. Encoded protein: CASSQRGQGEAKQYF.

The table lists this clonotype with a few counts. This chain links TRBV2 with TRBJ2-7, with 8 bases aligning to TRBD2. V lost 6 bases to trimming and J lost 3 bases; unmatched junction nucleotides: 7. CDR1 and CDR2 (germline): SNHLY, FYNNEI. CDR3 length: 14 residues. The CDR3 DNA follows: TGTGCCAGCAGCACTATAGCGGGATTCTACGAGCAGTACTTC. It specifies CASSTIAGFYEQYF.

This clonotype has at least ten counts. The rearrangement links TRBV4-1 to TRBJ1-1; the D gene is possibly TRBD1 (6 bases). CDR1 and CDR2 from the germline V gene are MGHRA and YSYEKL. Trimming took off 2 bases at V and 11 bases at J, with 18 bases between the two ends. The CDR3 loop spans 14 amino acids. This CDR3 reads CASSQPLGAQAAFF. In DNA form, the CDR3 reads TGCGCCAGCAGCCAACCCCTGGGGGCCCAGGCTGCTTTCTTT.

This clonotype was detected many times. This rearrangement joins TRBV29-1 to TRBJ1-1; a weak D match, TRBD1 (5 bases). This CDR3 is 13 amino acids long. In germline, CDR1 is SQVTM, CDR2 ANQGSEA. Trimming left V 6 bases short and J 0 bases short, with 11 bases between. The CDR3 nucleotides read TGCAGCGTCCAGGGCAGGTTGAACACTGAAGCTTTCTTT. Residues: CSVQGRLNTEAFF.

This clonotype has more than one count but fewer than ten. CDR3 coding DNA: TGTGCCAGTAGTATTGTCAGGGTCGGCCAGCCCCAGCATTTT. Amino acids: CASSIVRVGQPQHF. This sequence joins TRBV19 and TRBJ1-5, with D tentatively TRBD1 (5 bases). This CDR3 has 14 residues. In germline, CDR1 is LNHDA, CDR2 SQIVND (reference sequence). V lost 3 bases to trimming and J lost 7 bases, with 13 bases between them.

This chain links TRBV10-2 with TRBJ2-7; perhaps TRBD1 as D (6 bases). Trimming shortened V by 3 bases and J by 3 bases, and 12 bases separated the two germline ends. The CDR3 is 14 residues long. Germline V CDR1 and CDR2: WSHSY, SAAADI. CDR3 sequence (DNA): TGCGCCAGCAGTGAAGGGGGTAGGTACTACGAGCAGTACTTC. Protein sequence: CASSEGGRYYEQYF.